Listed below are T cell receptor beta chains from one sample, sequenced in a study of a mutant IDH1 vaccine in newly diagnosed glioma. Antigen specificity for these receptors is unknown. Generated by immunoSEQ multiplex PCR, the TCRdb table keeps only in-frame clones and is missing some. This table has roughly 56,000 clones, 76% appearing once. The specimen was PBMCs, collected from a glioma patient whose treatment included an IDH1 peptide vaccine. These TCRs come from a woman aged 40 to 50 with glioma. Some clones in this sample may be carry-over from other donors' samples. Both conserved end residues are part of each CDR3.

v_gene	j_gene	CDR3aa
TRBV7-9	TRBJ2-5	CASEPAVQETQYF
TRBV5-1	TRBJ2-1	CASSLDGRGSSEQFF
TRBV6-6	TRBJ1-4	CASSYSSPGLGFF
TRBV7-6	TRBJ1-1	CASSPSIRDEWTNTEAFF
TRBV4-3	TRBJ2-7	CASSQDIGSPYEQYF
TRBV25-1	TRBJ1-2	CASSYTGNYGYTF
TRBV5-6	TRBJ1-5	CASSLRRYSNQPQHF
TRBV7-9	TRBJ1-4	CASSLRVPYEKLFF
TRBV4-2	TRBJ1-3	CASSQVGEGTGNTIYF
TRBV27	TRBJ2-5	CASSLMGEETQYF
TRBV7-7	TRBJ2-3	CASSLVPGGSTDTQYF
TRBV27	TRBJ2-3	CASSWDWYSTDTQYF
TRBV6-5	TRBJ2-3	CASSYSTGGLTDTQYF
TRBV29-1	TRBJ2-5	CSVGDRFQETQYF
TRBV30	TRBJ2-2	CAWTRQGANTGELFF
TRBV18	TRBJ2-7	CASSPQGAGSAYEQYF
TRBV7-3	TRBJ1-3	CASSLNAAGNTIYF
TRBV9	TRBJ1-2	CASSAFTGSYGYTF
TRBV6-1	TRBJ1-4	CASSGLSRTADNEKLFF
TRBV10-2	TRBJ2-2	CASRGDTGELFF
TRBV7-7	TRBJ2-2	CASSLGGANTGELFF
TRBV5-1	TRBJ2-7	CASSGPGQGATYEQYF
TRBV18	TRBJ1-5	CASSREAGRNQPQHF
TRBV6-5	TRBJ2-3	CASSPTGTENQYF
TRBV13	TRBJ1-1	CASSTQGKNTEAFF
TRBV27	TRBJ1-2	CASSSLPNYGYTF
TRBV10-2	TRBJ2-7	CASSDAGLAGGPYEQYF